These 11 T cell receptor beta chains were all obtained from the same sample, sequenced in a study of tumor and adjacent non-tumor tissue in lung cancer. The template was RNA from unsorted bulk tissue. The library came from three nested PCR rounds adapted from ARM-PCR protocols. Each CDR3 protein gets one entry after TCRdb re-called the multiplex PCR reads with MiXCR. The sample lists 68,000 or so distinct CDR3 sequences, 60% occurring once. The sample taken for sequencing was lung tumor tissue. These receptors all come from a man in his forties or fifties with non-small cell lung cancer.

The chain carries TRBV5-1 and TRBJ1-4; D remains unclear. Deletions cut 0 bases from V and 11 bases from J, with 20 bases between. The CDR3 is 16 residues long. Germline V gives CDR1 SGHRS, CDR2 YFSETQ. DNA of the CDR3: TGCGCCAGCAGCTTGGTCCGGGCACCGTCAGAGGAGAAACTGTTTTTT. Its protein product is CASSLVRAPSEEKLFF.

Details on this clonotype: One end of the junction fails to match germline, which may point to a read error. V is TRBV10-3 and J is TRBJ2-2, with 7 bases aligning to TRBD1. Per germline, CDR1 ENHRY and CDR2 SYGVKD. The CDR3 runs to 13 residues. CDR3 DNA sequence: TGTGCCATCAACGACAGGGCGGCCAGGGAGCTATTTTTT. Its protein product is CAINDRAARELFF.

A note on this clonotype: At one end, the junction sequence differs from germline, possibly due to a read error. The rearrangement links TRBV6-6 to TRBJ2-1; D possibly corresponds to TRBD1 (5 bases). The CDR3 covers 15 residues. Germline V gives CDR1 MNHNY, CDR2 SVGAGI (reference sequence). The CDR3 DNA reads TGTGCAAGCAGTTCCGTCCAGGGCGGAGACAATGAGCAGTTCTTC. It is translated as CASSSVQGGDNEQFF.

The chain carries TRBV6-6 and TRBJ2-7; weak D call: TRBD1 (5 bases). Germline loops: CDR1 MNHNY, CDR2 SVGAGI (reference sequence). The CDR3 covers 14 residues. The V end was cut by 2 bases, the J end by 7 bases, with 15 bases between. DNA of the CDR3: TGTGCCAGCAGTTACGGTGGCCAGGGTTGTGAGCAGTACTTC. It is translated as CASSYGGQGCEQYF.

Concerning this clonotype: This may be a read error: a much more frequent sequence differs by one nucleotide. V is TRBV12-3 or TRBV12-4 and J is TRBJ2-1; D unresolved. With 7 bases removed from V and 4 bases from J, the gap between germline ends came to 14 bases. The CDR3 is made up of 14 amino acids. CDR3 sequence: CASIPTNLYNEQFF. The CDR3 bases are TGTGCCAGCATCCCCACTAACCTATACAATGAGCAGTTCTTC.

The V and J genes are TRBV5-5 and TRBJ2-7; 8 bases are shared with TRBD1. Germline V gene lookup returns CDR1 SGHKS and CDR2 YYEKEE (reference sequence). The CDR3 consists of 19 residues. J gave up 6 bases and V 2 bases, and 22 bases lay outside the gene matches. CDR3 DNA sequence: TGTGCCAGCAGCTTCACCGGGACAGGAGAACTAGTGGGAGTCTTCGAGCAGTACTTC. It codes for CASSFTGTGELVGVFEQYF.

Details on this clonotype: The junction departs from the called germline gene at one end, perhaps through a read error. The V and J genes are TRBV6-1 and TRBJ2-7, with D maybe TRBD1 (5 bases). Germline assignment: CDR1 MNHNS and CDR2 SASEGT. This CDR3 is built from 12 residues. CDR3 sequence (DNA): TGTACCAGCAGTGAGCAGGGCTACGAGCAGTACTTC. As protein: CTSSEQGYEQYF.

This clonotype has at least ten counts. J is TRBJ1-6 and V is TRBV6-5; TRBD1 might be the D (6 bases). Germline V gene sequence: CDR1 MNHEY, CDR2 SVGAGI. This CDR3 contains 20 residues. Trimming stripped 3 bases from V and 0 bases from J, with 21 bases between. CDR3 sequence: CASSYEGGQRAGSYNSPLHF. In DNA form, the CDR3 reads TGTGCCAGCAGTTATGAGGGGGGCCAGCGGGCCGGCTCCTATAATTCACCCCTCCACTTT.

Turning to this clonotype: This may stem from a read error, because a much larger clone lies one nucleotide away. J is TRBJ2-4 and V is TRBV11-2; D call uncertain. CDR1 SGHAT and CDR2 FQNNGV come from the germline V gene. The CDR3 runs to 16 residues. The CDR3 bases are TGTGCCAGCAGCCTGAGCACAAACCTACACCAACGAGATCAGTGCTTC. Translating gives CASSLSTNLHQRDQCF. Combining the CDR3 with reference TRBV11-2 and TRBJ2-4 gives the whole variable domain EAGVAQSPRYKIIEKRQSVAFWCNPISGHATLYWYQQILGQGPKLLIQFQNNGVVDDSQLPKDRFSAERLKGVDSTLKIQPAKLEDSAVYLCASSLSTNLHQRDQCFGAGTRLSVL.

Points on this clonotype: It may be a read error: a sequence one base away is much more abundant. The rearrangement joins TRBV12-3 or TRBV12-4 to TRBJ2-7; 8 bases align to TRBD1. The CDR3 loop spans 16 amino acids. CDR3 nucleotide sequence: TGTACCAGCAGTTTATCCGGATACGGACAGGGCTACGAGCAGTACTTC. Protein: CTSSLSGYGQGYEQYF.

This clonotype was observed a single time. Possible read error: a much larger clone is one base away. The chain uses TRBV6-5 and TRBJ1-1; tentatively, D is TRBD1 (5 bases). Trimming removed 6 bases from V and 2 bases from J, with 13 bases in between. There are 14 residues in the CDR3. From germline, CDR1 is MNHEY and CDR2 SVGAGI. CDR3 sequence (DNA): TGTGCCAGCAGAAATGGGGGAGCCAACACTGAAGCTTTCTTT. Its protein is CASRNGGANTEAFF.